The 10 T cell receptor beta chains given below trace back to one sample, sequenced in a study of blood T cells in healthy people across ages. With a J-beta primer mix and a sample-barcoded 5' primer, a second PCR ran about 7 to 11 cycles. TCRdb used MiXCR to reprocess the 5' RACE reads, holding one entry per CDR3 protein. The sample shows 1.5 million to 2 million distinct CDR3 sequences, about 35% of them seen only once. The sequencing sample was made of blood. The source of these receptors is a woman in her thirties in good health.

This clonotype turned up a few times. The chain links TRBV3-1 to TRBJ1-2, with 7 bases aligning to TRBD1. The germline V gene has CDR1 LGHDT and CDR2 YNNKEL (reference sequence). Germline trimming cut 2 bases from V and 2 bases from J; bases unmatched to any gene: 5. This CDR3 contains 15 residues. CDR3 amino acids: CASSQSSGQNYGYTF. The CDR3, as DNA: TGTGCCAGCAGCCAATCCTCGGGACAGAACTATGGCTACACCTTC.

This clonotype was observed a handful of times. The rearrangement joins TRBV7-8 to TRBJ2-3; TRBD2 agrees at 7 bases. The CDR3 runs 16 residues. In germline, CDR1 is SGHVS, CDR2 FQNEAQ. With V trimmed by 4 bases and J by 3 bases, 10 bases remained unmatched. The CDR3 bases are TGTGCCAGCAGCTGGACCTTGGGGGGGGATACAGATACGCAGTATTTT. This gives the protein CASSWTLGGDTDTQYF.

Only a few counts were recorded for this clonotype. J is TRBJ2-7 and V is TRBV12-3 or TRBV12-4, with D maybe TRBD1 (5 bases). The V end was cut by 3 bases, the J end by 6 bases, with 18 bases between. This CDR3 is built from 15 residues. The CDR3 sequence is CASSFITPPRGEQYF. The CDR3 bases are TGTGCCAGCAGTTTTATCACTCCGCCTAGGGGCGAGCAGTACTTC.

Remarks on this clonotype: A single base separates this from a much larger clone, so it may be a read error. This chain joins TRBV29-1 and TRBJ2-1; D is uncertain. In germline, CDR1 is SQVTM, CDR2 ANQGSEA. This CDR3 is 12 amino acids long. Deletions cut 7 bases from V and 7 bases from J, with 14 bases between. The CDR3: CSGGEVGNEQFF. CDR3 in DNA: TGCAGCGGTGGGGAAGTGGGGAATGAGCAGTTCTTC.

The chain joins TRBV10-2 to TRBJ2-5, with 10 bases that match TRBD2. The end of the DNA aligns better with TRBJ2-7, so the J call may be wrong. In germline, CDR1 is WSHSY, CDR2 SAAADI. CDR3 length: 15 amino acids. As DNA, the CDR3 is TGCGCCAGCAGGGGGGCGGGACTAGCGTCCTACGAGCAGTACTTC. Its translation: CASRGAGLASYEQYF.

The CDR3 region is CASSLDSVGSEQYF. CDR3 nucleotides: TGTGCCAGCAGCTTAGACTCTGTTGGGAGCGAGCAGTACTTC. This chain uses TRBV7-9 with TRBJ2-7; maybe TRBD2 (5 bases). The CDR3 covers 14 residues. V lost 1 base and J 6 bases, leaving 13 bases between the germline ends. Germline V lookup: CDR1 SEHNR, CDR2 FQNEAQ (reference sequence).

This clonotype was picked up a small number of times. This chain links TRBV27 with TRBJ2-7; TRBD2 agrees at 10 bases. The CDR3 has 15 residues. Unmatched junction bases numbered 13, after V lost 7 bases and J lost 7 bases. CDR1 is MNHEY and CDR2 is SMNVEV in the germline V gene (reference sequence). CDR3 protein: CASNLRAGGPGEQYF. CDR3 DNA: TGTGCCAGCAACCTCAGAGCGGGAGGGCCGGGGGAGCAGTACTTC.

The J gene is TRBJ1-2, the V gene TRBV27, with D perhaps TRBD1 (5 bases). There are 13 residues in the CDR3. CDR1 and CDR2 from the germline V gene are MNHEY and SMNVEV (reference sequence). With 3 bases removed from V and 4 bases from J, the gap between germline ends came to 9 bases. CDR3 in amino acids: CASSLGVTYGYTF. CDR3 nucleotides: TGTGCCAGCAGTTTGGGGGTTACCTATGGCTACACCTTC.

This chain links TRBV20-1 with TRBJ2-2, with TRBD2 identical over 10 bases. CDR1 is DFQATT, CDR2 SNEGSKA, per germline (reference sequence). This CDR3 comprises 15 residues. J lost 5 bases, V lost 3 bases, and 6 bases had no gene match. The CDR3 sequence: CSARGAGGRTGELFF. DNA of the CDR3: TGCAGTGCTAGGGGAGCGGGGGGGCGAACCGGGGAGCTGTTTTTT.

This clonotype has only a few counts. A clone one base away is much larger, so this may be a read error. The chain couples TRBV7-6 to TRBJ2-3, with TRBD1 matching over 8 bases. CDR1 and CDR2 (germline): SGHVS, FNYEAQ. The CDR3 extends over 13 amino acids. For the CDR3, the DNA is TGTGCCAGCCGTGGACAGGGTACAGATACGCGGTATTTT. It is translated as CASRGQGTDTRYF.